The entry below gives a single TCR beta chain sequence along with its context. Its antigen remains undetermined. Base qualities are not recorded, but no much larger clone differs from it by a single base. This entry belongs to a study of T cell responses to AZD1222 COVID-19 vaccine (dated by TCRdb to the early 2020s). Looking at the study overall: AZD1222 recipients with second doses at about 4 weeks or about 12 weeks were pooled, because spike-specific TCR depth and breadth did not differ between schedules. TCR sequencing covered roughly 230 trial participants: approximately 200 given two doses of AZD1222 and 26 given two doses of MenACWY control vaccine. Trial participants were enrolled into age subgroups of 18-55, 56-69 and 70-plus years, which contained about 160, 30 and 59 TCR-sequenced participants, respectively.

Results the study describes overall, beyond this receptor: Because no day 14 peak-response samples were available, repertoires were characterized only after the peak T cell response. The whole spike protein was spanned by vaccine-associated CD4 TCRs, and dominant responses were seen in regions 160-218 and 743-854. Participants were mostly white British, with more females than males. The authors suggested clonal diversity may have been underestimated. Conclusions about previously exposed vaccinees were limited because only a handful of AZD1222 recipients were SARS-CoV-2 seropositive at baseline. Spike-specific TCR breadth and depth rose significantly after two AZD1222 doses compared with day 0 and with MenACWY recipients. Reportedly, close to half of the unique spike-specific TCRs recognized epitopes lying outside the regions that are mutated in the B.1.351 and B.1.1.7 variants. The 56-69-year group was small, and its depth increase did not reach significance, likely because of low power.

The time point label corresponds to: baseline before first vaccination. Vaccinee samples came from UK trials COV001 and COV002, including a single-blind randomized controlled phase 2/3 trial of AZD1222 (ChAdOx1 nCoV-19) in healthy adults. For TCRbeta chain sequencing, PBMC samples were collected from trial participants at day 0 and at day 28 after the second dose. CDR1 and CDR2, looked up from the germline V gene, are SNHLY and FYNNEI. The junction carries 8 bases between V and J, which are trimmed by 5 bases and 1 base respectively. Counted from cysteine to phenylalanine, this CDR3 has 13 amino acids. Only CDR3 DNA is held: 39 bases, read in frame from base 1. The CDR3 regions of human TCRbeta chains were subjected to immunosequencing. In the paper's pipeline: TCRs in the repertoires were matched against a reference library of SARS-CoV-2-specific TCRs that had been generated with the MIRA antigen-specificity platform. Breadth meant the fraction of unique TCRs that were SARS-CoV-2-associated, whereas depth meant the fraction of total T cells that were SARS-CoV-2-associated. Each spike-specific TCR was assigned to its reactive spike region and to a CD4 or CD8 class using the MIRA data. Log10-transformed breadth and depth values were compared by one-way ANOVA with Sidak's multiple comparisons tests. TCRdb's version of the immuneACCESS table is confined to in-frame rearrangements and falls short of the full clone set. An unresolved V gene accounts for under half of the shortfall where checked; the remainder is of unknown origin. V, J and clone size reflect that table, while D and trimming were determined from the DNA. Counted in this sample were tens of thousands of clones; 65% to 85% of them appeared once. The biggest ten clones account for roughly a fifth of the sample.

The rearranged segments are TRBV2 and TRBJ1-1; perhaps TRBD1 is the D gene, with 5 bases matching. The clonotype comes from an adult in good health. Sample: peripheral blood, taken on day 0 of AZD1222 vaccination. The CDR3 amino acid sequence is: CASSWGGNTEAFF. The nucleotides are TGTGCCAGCAGTTGGGGGGGGAACACTGAAGCTTTCTTT.